This T cell receptor (beta chain) was profiled in a study of shared clonotypes between healthy human individuals. Study observations and caveats: Naive CD4 clonotype sharing across several donors was 4% to 5%.

Memory CD4+ cells were the fraction left after CD45RA+ naive selection. This CDR3 comprises 12 residues. Germline CDR1 and CDR2: KGHSH and LQKENI. In the case of this clone: The target antigen is unknown.

Assay used: immunoSEQ multiplex PCR; TCRdb lists only in-frame clones, some missing. The table includes a few million clones, over 85% detected once. The material sequenced was naive CD4+ T cells from PBMCs. Specified subset: CD45RA+ positively selected. J is TRBJ1-1 and V is TRBV18, with 9 bases identical to TRBD1. The source is a young man in good health. Some clones in this sample may be carry-over from other donors' samples. CDR3 coding DNA: TGTGCTACGGGGGACAGGGTTCGAGAAGCTTTCTTT. It is translated as CATGDRVREAFF.